One T cell receptor beta chain is described in this entry. The antigen is unknown. The entry originates in a study of PD-1 blockade in classical Hodgkin lymphoma. Study overall: Administration of nivolumab to patients was at 3 mg/kg intravenously every 2 weeks. Study-wide results and limits: Although disease activity or prior therapy may be involved, causes of the repertoire differences remain undefined. Newly diagnosed patients reportedly had lower baseline TCR diversity than healthy donors.

Relapse was seen in all patients after autologous stem cell transplantation, and brentuximab vedotin exposure was variable. Germline values: CDR1 SGHDT, CDR2 YYEEEE. The CDR3 covers 12 residues. V lost 2 bases to trimming and J lost 2 bases, with 4 bases between them. Sequencing used immunoSEQ multiplex PCR; TCRdb keeps in-frame clones, though not all of them. Of tens of thousands of clones in the sample, more than 60% were seen once. The receptor comes from a human donor with classical Hodgkin lymphoma. Sequenced material: peripheral blood mononuclear cells (PBMCs), taken before the second cycle of nivolumab. V and J are TRBV5-6 and TRBJ1-1, with D uncertain. The CDR3 sequence: CASSFFNTEAFF. As DNA, the CDR3 is TGTGCCAGCAGCTTTTTTAACACTGAAGCTTTCTTT.